The clone carrying this TCR beta chain was picked up many times. Its cognate antigen is unknown. The V end lost 8 bases, the J end lost 2 bases, and 19 bases lay between the germline ends. CDR3 length: 15 amino acids. Unique molecular identifiers tagged the TCRbeta library. A single record per CDR3 protein comes from TCRdb applying MiXCR to the PCR reads. The sample comprises about 300,000 distinct CDR3 sequences, over 9.5% of which are singletons, and roughly 7.1% rests with the top ten. This sample stems from a study of T-cell reconstitution after alpha-beta-depleted transplantation in children. Overall study results and limits: In patients about two months after transplant, alpha-beta T cells reportedly arose from several hundred expanded graft clones. T-cell numbers and diversity, one year after transplant, stemmed largely from T cells that were newly produced. Where some patients showed high TCRbeta diversity at day 60, it came from recipient T cells and thymic progenitors that had survived.

The chain is built from TRBV12-3 or TRBV12-4 and TRBJ2-7; D uncertain. This specimen consisted of PBMCs, obtained before TCRalphabeta/CD19-depleted stem cell transplant. The sequence was collected from a boy younger than two with acute myeloid leukemia, due to receive a stem cell transplant. The DNA for the CDR3 is TGTGCCAGCGGAGTTATTACAGCTCTTACCTACGAGCAGTACTTC. Translation gives CASGVITALTYEQYF.